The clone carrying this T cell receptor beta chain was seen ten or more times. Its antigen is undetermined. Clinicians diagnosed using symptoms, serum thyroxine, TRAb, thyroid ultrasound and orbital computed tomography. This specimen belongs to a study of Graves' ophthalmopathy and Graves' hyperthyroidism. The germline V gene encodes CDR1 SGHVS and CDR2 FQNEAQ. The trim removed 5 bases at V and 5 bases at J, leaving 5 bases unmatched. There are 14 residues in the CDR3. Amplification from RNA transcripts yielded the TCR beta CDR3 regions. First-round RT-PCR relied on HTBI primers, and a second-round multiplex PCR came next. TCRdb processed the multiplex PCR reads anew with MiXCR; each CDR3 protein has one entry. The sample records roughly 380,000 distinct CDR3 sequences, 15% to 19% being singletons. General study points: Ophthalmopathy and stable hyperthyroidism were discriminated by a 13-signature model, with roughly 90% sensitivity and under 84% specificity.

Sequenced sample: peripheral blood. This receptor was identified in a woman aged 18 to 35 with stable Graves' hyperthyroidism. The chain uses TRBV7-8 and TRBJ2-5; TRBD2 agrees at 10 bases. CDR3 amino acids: CASSQLAGEETQYF. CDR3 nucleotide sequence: TGTGCCAGCAGCCAGCTAGCGGGGGAGGAGACCCAGTACTTC.